This section outlines one T cell receptor (beta chain) sequence together with its context. The entry originates in a study of CD8+CD57+ T cells in acquired aplastic anemia. About the study: Each DNA sample taken from sorted CD4+ and CD8+ cells came to about 3.4 ug on average.

Genomic DNA served as template for TCR beta VDJ and CDR3 profiling. A single record per CDR3 protein comes from TCRdb applying MiXCR to the reads. The repertoire holds about 200,000 distinct CDR3 sequences, with roughly 60% as singletons. All patients picked for sequencing had shown, by flow cytometry, an expansion of CD8+CD57+ cells. The CDR3 is made up of 14 amino acids. V was cut by 3 bases and J by 4 bases, with 12 bases left in between. Germline CDR1 SGHVS, CDR2 FQNEAQ. The TCR sequence derives from a human donor with aplastic anemia. Source material: sorted CD4+, CD8+, or CD8+CD57+ T cells (not recorded which) from PBMCs. The V call is TRBV7-8, the J call TRBJ1-2; unclear D gene. CDR3 DNA: TGTGCCAGCAGCTTCGACAACTCTTCCTATGGCTACACCTTC. It specifies CASSFDNSSYGYTF.